A selection of T cell receptor beta chains follows, all from one sample in a study of cytomegalovirus exposure and HLA in healthy donors. Clones were read by immunoSEQ multiplex PCR, and TCRdb kept only the in-frame ones, dropping some. Here the sample spans some 150,000 clones, less than 80% being singletons. What was sequenced was PBMCs. All receptors derive from a female donor in good health and CMV-seronegative. The conserved cysteine and the conserved F or W are not part of the CDR3 here. Part of the rows lack a size; the others show once, few, many or a class for expanded clones.

clone_size: few
v_call: TRBV29-1
j_call: TRBJ1-5
cdr3_aa: SVGARDQPQH

clone_size: NA
v_call: TRBV28
j_call: TRBJ2-1
cdr3_aa: ASHPPRGRAVGEQF

clone_size: NA
v_call: TRBV10-3
j_call: TRBJ1-6
cdr3_aa: AISAGISSPLH

clone_size: NA
v_call: TRBV11-1
j_call: TRBJ2-3
cdr3_aa: ASSLGELASGDTQY

clone_size: NA
v_call: TRBV7-2
j_call: TRBJ1-1
cdr3_aa: ASSLVAEAF

clone_size: NA
v_call: TRBV6-1
j_call: TRBJ1-2
cdr3_aa: ASRTGDYGYT

clone_size: NA
v_call: TRBV9
j_call: TRBJ1-2
cdr3_aa: ASSSPRSLYGYT

clone_size: NA
v_call: TRBV2
j_call: TRBJ2-2
cdr3_aa: ASSGGTGVFTGELF

clone_size: NA
v_call: TRBV7-2
j_call: TRBJ2-1
cdr3_aa: ASSSYYYNEQF

clone_size: NA
v_call: TRBV11-3
j_call: TRBJ2-3
cdr3_aa: ASSAGRGTDTQY

clone_size: NA
v_call: TRBV6-1
j_call: TRBJ2-7
cdr3_aa: ASSGLTSYEQY

clone_size: NA
v_call: TRBV11-2
j_call: TRBJ2-7
cdr3_aa: ASSSGWEQY

clone_size: NA
v_call: TRBV7-9
j_call: TRBJ1-4
cdr3_aa: ASSLKQGFSNEKLF

clone_size: few
v_call: TRBV7-2
j_call: TRBJ1-3
cdr3_aa: ASSSYRVARNTIY

clone_size: NA
v_call: TRBV19
j_call: TRBJ2-5
cdr3_aa: ASTLAGTGRGEQY

clone_size: NA
v_call: TRBV2
j_call: TRBJ1-1
cdr3_aa: ASTIDRTFGAF

clone_size: once
v_call: TRBV6-6
j_call: TRBJ2-7
cdr3_aa: ASRDRGTYEQY

clone_size: NA
v_call: TRBV4-3
j_call: TRBJ2-7
cdr3_aa: ASSQDHLGGGYEQY

clone_size: NA
v_call: TRBV7-6
j_call: TRBJ2-2
cdr3_aa: ASSHGTTWVAGELF

clone_size: NA
v_call: TRBV28
j_call: TRBJ1-5
cdr3_aa: ASNYRVAQPQH

clone_size: NA
v_call: TRBV27
j_call: TRBJ1-1
cdr3_aa: ASSRDRVNTEAF

clone_size: NA
v_call: TRBV4-3
j_call: TRBJ2-7
cdr3_aa: ASSYTLTSGRSYEQY

clone_size: NA
v_call: TRBV30
j_call: TRBJ2-4
cdr3_aa: AWSQGLKENIQY

clone_size: NA
v_call: TRBV7-3
j_call: TRBJ1-3
cdr3_aa: ASSPAGGAGNTIY

clone_size: NA
v_call: TRBV4-1
j_call: TRBJ1-4
cdr3_aa: ASSQARVPQLF

clone_size: NA
v_call: TRBV28
j_call: TRBJ2-1
cdr3_aa: ASSSPDKSSYNEQF

clone_size: few
v_call: TRBV4-2
j_call: TRBJ2-3
cdr3_aa: ASSQFTSGGSSTDTQY

clone_size: few
v_call: TRBV19
j_call: TRBJ1-1
cdr3_aa: ASSPRTGPGTEAF

clone_size: NA
v_call: TRBV11-1
j_call: TRBJ1-1
cdr3_aa: ASSFGQGQTEAF

clone_size: NA
v_call: TRBV28
j_call: TRBJ1-2
cdr3_aa: ASRSSFPGDKDYGYT

clone_size: NA
v_call: TRBV9
j_call: TRBJ2-7
cdr3_aa: ASSVRPDREGGEQY

clone_size: NA
v_call: TRBV6-6
j_call: TRBJ1-2
cdr3_aa: ASRTIRDSANYGYT

clone_size: NA
v_call: TRBV5-4
j_call: TRBJ2-5
cdr3_aa: ASSLGASGGAETQY

clone_size: few
v_call: TRBV5-1
j_call: TRBJ2-1
cdr3_aa: ASSLRAATNEQF

clone_size: once
v_call: TRBV9
j_call: TRBJ1-3
cdr3_aa: ASSPQFDGLSGNTIY

clone_size: few
v_call: TRBV7-3
j_call: TRBJ2-3
cdr3_aa: ASSQGTTQYTQY

clone_size: few
v_call: TRBV7-2
j_call: TRBJ2-5
cdr3_aa: ASSLGRGQKTQY

clone_size: NA
v_call: TRBV9
j_call: TRBJ2-2
cdr3_aa: ASSGDRVMAGELF

clone_size: NA
v_call: TRBV11-3
j_call: TRBJ1-1
cdr3_aa: ASSLGAGVNTEAF

clone_size: NA
v_call: TRBV11-2
j_call: TRBJ2-6
cdr3_aa: ASSSQGAGANVLT

clone_size: few
v_call: TRBV15
j_call: TRBJ1-2
cdr3_aa: ATSRDRGSSNYGYT

clone_size: NA
v_call: TRBV25-1
j_call: TRBJ2-1
cdr3_aa: ASSLEAAYNEQF

clone_size: NA
v_call: TRBV4-1
j_call: TRBJ2-1
cdr3_aa: ASSQDGTWANEQF

clone_size: NA
v_call: TRBV7-3
j_call: TRBJ2-3
cdr3_aa: ASSPAGAGPDTQY

clone_size: NA
v_call: TRBV27
j_call: TRBJ2-7
cdr3_aa: ASITAPRGYEQY

clone_size: NA
v_call: TRBV6-6
j_call: TRBJ1-1
cdr3_aa: AGRTGTEAF

clone_size: NA
v_call: TRBV19
j_call: TRBJ2-3
cdr3_aa: ASSATGNAHRGTDTQY

clone_size: NA
v_call: TRBV4-3
j_call: TRBJ1-2
cdr3_aa: ASSQGLRGGDYGYT